The 25 T cell receptor beta chains presented below share a single source sample, sequenced in a study of shared clonotypes between healthy human individuals. Profiling relied on immunoSEQ multiplex PCR, and the TCRdb table lists in-frame clones only, not all of them. The sample includes 2.3 million or so clones, more than 85% of them seen just once. What was sequenced was naive CD4+ T cells from PBMCs. The sample's subset: CD45RA+ positively selected. The source of these receptors is a man between 18 and 35 years old in good health. Some clones in this sample may be carry-over from other donors' samples.

The chain links TRBV27 to TRBJ1-2, with TRBD1 identical over 9 bases. Germline V lookup: CDR1 MNHEY, CDR2 SMNVEV (reference sequence). V dropped 6 bases and J dropped 7; count of bases not matched to a gene: 15. The CDR3 runs 16 residues. CDR3 in amino acids: CASRMRARTGVFGYTF. The CDR3 DNA reads as TGTGCCAGCAGAATGAGGGCGAGGACAGGGGTCTTTGGCTACACCTTC.

Note on this clone: This same CDR3 is encoded by further DNA sequences in the sample. The J gene is TRBJ1-1, the V gene TRBV27; D uncertain. Germline V gene sequence: CDR1 MNHEY, CDR2 SMNVEV (reference sequence). With 2 bases removed from V and 1 base from J, the gap between germline ends came to 5 bases. The CDR3 runs to 13 residues. CDR3 residues: CASSLRRNTEAFF. The CDR3 region has the DNA TGTGCCAGCAGTTTAAGGCGGAACACTGAAGCTTTCTTT.

The sample holds one count of this clone. V is TRBV7-3 and J is TRBJ2-2, with 15 nucleotides matching TRBD2. Germline CDR1 and CDR2: SGHTA and FQGTGA. CDR3 length: 18 amino acids. The junction had 4 bases not matched to a gene; V was cut back by 0 bases and J by 5 bases. This CDR3 reads CASSLTGGLAGGTGELFF. For the CDR3, the DNA is TGTGCCAGCAGCTTAACAGGAGGACTAGCGGGAGGGACCGGGGAGCTGTTTTTT.

The CDR3 region is CASSFRQAALNTGELFF. The CDR3 DNA follows: TGTGCCAGCAGCTTCCGACAGGCCGCGTTAAACACCGGGGAGCTGTTTTTT. J is TRBJ2-2 and V is TRBV7-7, with D maybe TRBD1 (6 bases). Germline values: CDR1 SSHAT, CDR2 FNYEAQ (reference sequence). CDR3 size: 17 residues. V was shortened by 3 bases and J by 2 bases, with 16 bases between the two germline ends. The full variable domain, with the rest looked up from reference TRBV7-7 and TRBJ2-2, is GAGVSQSPRYKVTKRGQDVTLRCDPISSHATLYWYQQALGQGPEFLTYFNYEAQPDKSGLPSDRFSAERPEGSISTLTIQRTEQRDSAMYRCASSFRQAALNTGELFFGEGSRLTVL.

The chain is built from TRBV25-1 and TRBJ2-1; D is possibly TRBD2 (7 bases). This CDR3 comprises 15 residues. Germline-derived CDR1 and CDR2 are MGHDK and SYGVNS. Deletions cut 6 bases from V and 4 bases from J, with 16 bases between. Here the CDR3 DNA reads TGTGCCAGCAGAGAGGGGGGGAGGGGGTACAATGAGCAGTTCTTC. It yields the protein CASREGGRGYNEQFF.

The V gene is TRBV6-5, the J gene TRBJ1-1; TRBD1 aligns across 8 bases. The CDR3 covers 14 residues. V shed 7 bases and J 3 bases; nucleotides not matched to a gene: 7. Looked up from germline, CDR1 is MNHEY and CDR2 is SVGAGI. The CDR3 spells CASTKTGGHTEAFF. Written as DNA, the CDR3 is TGTGCCAGCACTAAAACAGGGGGTCACACTGAAGCTTTCTTT.

J is TRBJ2-2 and V is TRBV7-3, with 8 nucleotides matching TRBD1. Per the germline V gene, CDR1 is SGHTA and CDR2 is FQGTGA. The CDR3 spans 15 residues. With 3 bases clipped from V and 5 bases from J, the junction kept 5 bases outside the gene matches. For the CDR3, the DNA is TGTGCCAGCAGCTTGGACAGGGAATGGACCGGGGAGCTGTTTTTT. This sequence encodes CASSLDREWTGELFF.

CDR3 coding DNA: TGTGCCAGCTCAACCGGGCGAAACACCATATATTTT. Its protein is CASSTGRNTIYF. V gene TRBV18 combines with J gene TRBJ1-3; D is uncertain. This CDR3 has 12 amino acids. Per germline, CDR1 KGHSH and CDR2 LQKENI. V gave up 5 bases and J gave up 5 bases, with 7 bases separating them.

The rearrangement uses TRBV4-2 and TRBJ2-7; D not resolved. The V end was cut by 0 bases, the J end by 6 bases, with 9 bases between. The CDR3 is 13 residues long. Germline CDR1 and CDR2: LGHNA and YNFKEQ. The CDR3, as DNA: TGTGCCAGCAGCCAAGACAGTTCGGGCGAGCAGTACTTC. Translating it yields CASSQDSSGEQYF.

This chain links TRBV6-6 with TRBJ1-5; 8 positions match TRBD1. This CDR3 contains 15 residues. Trimming at V came to 4 bases and at J to 2 bases, leaving 4 bases not matched to a gene. From germline, CDR1 is MNHNY and CDR2 SVGAGI (reference sequence). CDR3 sequence: CASSWGQVGNQPQHF. The CDR3 DNA follows: TGTGCCAGCAGTTGGGGACAGGTAGGCAATCAGCCCCAGCATTTT.

This sequence joins TRBV7-2 and TRBJ2-1; no clear D gene. From germline, CDR1 is SGHTA and CDR2 FQGNSA. The ends were cut back, 2 bases at V and 6 bases at J, with 11 bases in the middle. The CDR3 length is 14 residues. The CDR3 DNA reads as TGTGCCAGCAGCTTATTTGCGGTTGGCAATGAGCAGTTCTTC. Translating gives CASSLFAVGNEQFF.

The chain uses TRBV4-2 and TRBJ2-3, with a possible D match to TRBD2 (6 bases). This CDR3 comprises 15 residues. CDR1 and CDR2 (germline): LGHNA, YNFKEQ. Trimming removed 0 bases at V and 3 bases at J, with 10 bases between. CDR3 residues: CASSQDPGATDTQYF. Here the CDR3 DNA reads TGTGCCAGCAGCCAAGATCCGGGAGCGACAGATACGCAGTATTTT.

The chain uses TRBV11-2 and TRBJ2-1; 9 bases match TRBD2. This CDR3 contains 15 residues. V was pared by 5 bases and J by 6 bases, with 8 bases of the junction left unmatched. Germline CDR1 SGHAT, CDR2 FQNNGV. Here the CDR3 reads CASSLSGRWANEQFF. The DNA for the CDR3 is TGTGCCAGCAGCCTGAGCGGGAGGTGGGCCAATGAGCAGTTCTTC.

In regard to this clone: This same CDR3 is encoded by further DNA sequences in the sample. This chain links TRBV5-1 with TRBJ2-1, with TRBD1 identical over 8 bases. Trimming at V came to 4 bases and at J to 6 bases, leaving 6 bases not matched to a gene. CDR1 is SGHRS, CDR2 YFSETQ, per germline. The CDR3 consists of 14 residues. Written as DNA, the CDR3 is TGCGCCAGCAGCCAAAGGACAGGGTTCAATGAGCAGTTCTTC. Translating it yields CASSQRTGFNEQFF.

The chain recombines TRBV15 with TRBJ2-7, with TRBD2 matching over 14 bases. After removal of 4 bases from V and 0 bases from J, the junction contained 5 bases not matched to a gene. CDR3 length equals 17 residues. CDR1 LNHNV and CDR2 YYDKDF come from the germline V gene (reference sequence). The CDR3 region has the DNA TGTGCCACCAGCAAACCGGGACTAGCGGGAGCCTCCTACGAGCAGTACTTC. This sequence encodes CATSKPGLAGASYEQYF.

The V call is TRBV9, the J call TRBJ2-2, with D maybe TRBD2 (5 bases). V lost 0 bases and J 2 bases, leaving 11 bases between the germline ends. The CDR3 extends over 16 amino acids. Germline V gene lookup returns CDR1 SGDLS and CDR2 YYNGEE. CDR3 amino acids: CASSVVGGDNTGELFF. CDR3 sequence (DNA): TGTGCCAGCAGCGTAGTTGGAGGTGACAACACCGGGGAGCTGTTTTTT.

The J gene is TRBJ2-3, the V gene TRBV30; tentatively, D is TRBD2 (6 bases). This CDR3 has 15 residues. The V gene lost 0 bases and the J gene lost 3 bases, with 13 bases spanning the gap. CDR1 is GTSNPN and CDR2 is SVGIG in the germline V gene (reference sequence). The CDR3 bases are TGTGCCTGGAGTGTCGGGTTGGGGGGAACAGATACGCAGTATTTT. Protein product: CAWSVGLGGTDTQYF. Supplemented by reference TRBV30 and TRBJ2-3, the full variable domain reads SQTIHQWPATLVQPVGSPLSLECTVEGTSNPNLYWYRQAAGRGLQLLFYSVGIGQISSEVPQNLSASRPQDRQFILSSKKLLLSDSGFYLCAWSVGLGGTDTQYFGPGTRLTVL.

This clone was detected once. The gene calls are TRBV29-1 and TRBJ2-2; perhaps TRBD1 as D (6 bases). The germline CDR1 and CDR2 sequences are SQVTM and ANQGSEA. The CDR3 is 14 residues long. Trimming left V 7 bases short and J 3 bases short, with 15 bases between. CDR3 loop: CSARRDKDTGELFF. The CDR3 coding sequence is TGCAGCGCCCGACGGGACAAAGACACCGGGGAGCTGTTTTTT.

The chain uses TRBV9 and TRBJ2-5; D is unclear. The CDR3 runs 13 residues. Germline V gene lookup returns CDR1 SGDLS and CDR2 YYNGEE. V lost 0 bases to trimming and J lost 4 bases, with 7 bases between them. CDR3 in amino acids: CASSVGIGETQYF. In DNA form, the CDR3 reads TGTGCCAGCAGCGTAGGAATAGGAGAGACCCAGTACTTC.

On this clone: In the same sample, other DNA sequences code for this CDR3. The CDR3 loop reads CASSQGLTMNTEAFF. In DNA, the CDR3 is TGCGCCAGCAGCCAAGGGCTTACCATGAACACTGAAGCTTTCTTT. This chain links TRBV4-1 with TRBJ1-1; unclear D gene. Trimming shortened V by 1 base and J by 0 bases, and 9 bases separated the two germline ends. There are 15 residues in the CDR3. Germline V lookup: CDR1 MGHRA, CDR2 YSYEKL.

The genes are TRBV7-8 and TRBJ2-7; possible D gene TRBD2, 5 bases. Germline lookup yields CDR1 SGHVS and CDR2 FQNEAQ. The V end lost 2 bases, the J end lost 2 bases, and 16 bases lay between the germline ends. This CDR3 is built from 16 residues. The CDR3 nucleotides are TGTGCCAGCAGCTTATTGTCGCGCGGGTGGGCCTACGAGCAGTACTTC. Translation: CASSLLSRGWAYEQYF. Supplemented by reference TRBV7-8 and TRBJ2-7, the full variable domain reads GAGVSQSPRYKVAKRGQDVALRCDPISGHVSLFWYQQALGQGPEFLTYFQNEAQLDKSGLPSDRFFAERPEGSVSTLKIQRTQQEDSAVYLCASSLLSRGWAYEQYFGPGTRLTVT.

The gene calls are TRBV9 and TRBJ2-7; 8 nucleotides align to TRBD2. The CDR3 runs to 17 residues. Trimming removed 0 bases from V and 4 bases from J; junction bases left unmatched: 12. The V gene's germline CDR1 is SGDLS and CDR2 YYNGEE. The CDR3 region is CASSVGGREGGRYEQYF. The CDR3 DNA follows: TGTGCCAGCAGCGTAGGAGGTCGGGAGGGAGGAAGGTACGAGCAGTACTTC.

The chain joins TRBV28 to TRBJ2-7; D tentatively fits TRBD1 or TRBD2 (5 bases each). Germline CDR1 MDHEN, CDR2 SYDVKM. Trimming cost V 4 bases and J 7 bases, with 17 bases left between them. This CDR3 region has 14 residues. CDR3 bases: TGTGCCAGCAGTTCCCCAGGGACGCCTGGGGAGCAGTACTTC. Protein: CASSSPGTPGEQYF. Using reference TRBV28 and TRBJ2-7 for the parts outside the CDR3, the full variable domain is DVKVTQSSRYLVKRTGEKVFLECVQDMDHENMFWYRQDPGLGLRLIYFSYDVKMKEKGDIPEGYSVSREKKERFSLILESASTNQTSMYLCASSSPGTPGEQYFGPGTRLTVT.

This chain joins TRBV7-2 and TRBJ1-2; the match to TRBD1 covers 9 bases. Losses at the gene ends were 5 bases for V and 4 bases for J; bases not matched to a gene: 14. Germline CDR1 is SGHTA and CDR2 is FQGNSA. There are 17 residues in the CDR3. In DNA, the CDR3 is TGTGCCAGCAGCGCAACTCCACAGGGGGCTGCGGGCTATGGCTACACCTTC. It codes for CASSATPQGAAGYGYTF.

This chain connects TRBV15 to TRBJ1-2; 9 nucleotides align to TRBD1. With 5 bases clipped from V and 6 bases from J, the junction kept 4 bases outside the gene matches. From germline, CDR1 is LNHNV and CDR2 YYDKDF (reference sequence). The CDR3 is 13 amino acids. The CDR3 bases are TGTGCCACCAGCCCTAGGACAGGGGATGGCTACACCTTC. This gives the protein CATSPRTGDGYTF.